A selection of T cell receptor beta chains follows, all from one sample in a study of blood T cell repertoires in COVID-19. TCRdb's table, derived via immunoSEQ multiplex PCR, lists solely in-frame clones and lacks some. Of 120,000 or so clones listed, over 55% are singletons. The sequenced sample was peripheral blood. Every receptor here comes from a woman in her sixties or seventies with acute or convalescent COVID-19. Each CDR3 is given with its conserved first and last residue. The D gene is left open where the match is weak. Not every row has a clone size; where given, it reads once, few, many or a size class.

v_gene: TRBV3-1/TRBV3-2
d_gene: -
j_gene: TRBJ2-2
abundance: -
CDR3nt: TGTGCCAGCAGCCAAGTAGTAAACACCGGGGAGCTGTTTTTT
CDR3aa: CASSQVVNTGELFF

v_gene: TRBV5-1
d_gene: TRBD1
j_gene: TRBJ2-5
abundance: -
CDR3nt: TGCGCCAGCAGCTTGGGACAGGGGCGTCAAGAGACCCAGTACTTC
CDR3aa: CASSLGQGRQETQYF

v_gene: TRBV11-2
d_gene: -
j_gene: TRBJ2-7
abundance: few
CDR3nt: TGTGCCAGCAGCTTCAACGTACTAGGGAGCGAGCAGTACTTC
CDR3aa: CASSFNVLGSEQYF

v_gene: TRBV28
d_gene: TRBD2
j_gene: TRBJ2-6
abundance: -
CDR3nt: TGTGCCAGCAGCTCGACTAGCGGGAGGTTGTCTGGGGCCAACGTCCTGACTTTC
CDR3aa: CASSSTSGRLSGANVLTF

v_gene: TRBV4-3
d_gene: TRBD2
j_gene: TRBJ2-1
abundance: -
CDR3nt: TGCGCCAGCAGCCAAGAGGGGAGGGCCCCTTACAATGAGCAGTTCTTC
CDR3aa: CASSQEGRAPYNEQFF

v_gene: TRBV23-1
d_gene: -
j_gene: TRBJ2-7
abundance: -
CDR3nt: TGCGCCAGCAGCCATCCGAGAGGGCCTTACGAGCAGTACTTC
CDR3aa: CASSHPRGPYEQYF

v_gene: TRBV30
d_gene: -
j_gene: TRBJ2-7
abundance: -
CDR3nt: TGTGCCTGGAGTAGGGGCTCCTACGAGCAGTACTTC
CDR3aa: CAWSRGSYEQYF

v_gene: TRBV4-3
d_gene: TRBD1
j_gene: TRBJ2-3
abundance: few
CDR3nt: TGCGCCAGCAGCCTTGGACCCTACCGAACAGGGGGAGGTACAGATACGCAGTATTTT
CDR3aa: CASSLGPYRTGGGTDTQYF

v_gene: TRBV30
d_gene: TRBD1
j_gene: TRBJ1-5
abundance: -
CDR3nt: TGTGCCTGGAACAGGGGGCGCGATCAGCCCCAGCATTTT
CDR3aa: CAWNRGRDQPQHF

v_gene: TRBV24-1
d_gene: TRBD2
j_gene: TRBJ2-2
abundance: -
CDR3nt: TGTGCCACCAGGAGCGGGAGTGACACCGGGGAGCTGTTTTTT
CDR3aa: CATRSGSDTGELFF

v_gene: TRBV6-5
d_gene: TRBD1
j_gene: TRBJ1-5
abundance: -
CDR3nt: TGTGCCAGCAGTTACCTGACAGGGTCGGAGAATCAGCCCCAGCATTTT
CDR3aa: CASSYLTGSENQPQHF

v_gene: TRBV3-1/TRBV3-2
d_gene: TRBD2
j_gene: TRBJ2-3
abundance: -
CDR3nt: TGTGCCAGCAGCCGGTCTGAACTAGCGGGGGCGGCAGATACGCAGTATTTT
CDR3aa: CASSRSELAGAADTQYF

v_gene: TRBV9
d_gene: TRBD2
j_gene: TRBJ2-2
abundance: -
CDR3nt: TGTGCCAGCAGCGTAGAAGCGTCTAGCGGGAGGAGCGGGGAGCTGTTTTTT
CDR3aa: CASSVEASSGRSGELFF

v_gene: TRBV7-9
d_gene: TRBD1
j_gene: TRBJ1-1
abundance: -
CDR3nt: TGTGCCAGCAGCTTAAGGGACAGGGACACTGAAGCTTTCTTT
CDR3aa: CASSLRDRDTEAFF

v_gene: TRBV5-1
d_gene: -
j_gene: TRBJ2-7
abundance: -
CDR3nt: TGCGCCAGCAGCTTGGGGGGCGGCGAGCAGTACTTC
CDR3aa: CASSLGGGEQYF

v_gene: TRBV5-4
d_gene: -
j_gene: TRBJ2-7
abundance: -
CDR3nt: TGTGCCAGCAGCTTGGGAGGGATCGGCGAGCAGTACTTC
CDR3aa: CASSLGGIGEQYF